This T cell receptor beta chain was captured by sequencing in a study of blood T cell repertoires in COVID-19. Study overall: There were acute and convalescent COVID-19 samples, and they came from the United States, Italy and Spain. The cDNA or gDNA used as material had been derived from T cells, B-cell-depleted T cells, or PBMCs.

Original methodology: Estimation of nucleated cell counts was performed using reference gene primer amplification. Here immunoSEQ multiplex PCR was the method, and the copy in TCRdb shows in-frame clones only, minus some. That table gives V, J and clone size, and the DNA gave D and trimming. The sample yields 95,000 to 110,000 clones, more than 70% seen once. This clone was recorded once. Trimming cost V 8 bases and J 0 bases, with 20 bases left between them. The CDR3 has 16 residues. Looked up from germline, CDR1 is SGHRS and CDR2 is YFSETQ. This chain joins TRBV5-1 and TRBJ2-5, with D maybe TRBD2 (7 bases). This TCR was recovered from an elderly woman in a cohort sampled during active COVID-19. What was sequenced was peripheral blood. DNA of the CDR3: TGCGCCAGTCATATAGGGGGGGAACCGTACCAAGAGACCCAGTACTTC. Encoded protein: CASHIGGEPYQETQYF.